The 5 T cell receptor beta chains below come from one sample, sequenced in a study of cytomegalovirus exposure and HLA in healthy donors. Both 60 Vbeta primers and 13 Jbeta primers went into the PCR. Some clones are missing from TCRdb's copy, which holds only in-frame ones; the method was immunoSEQ multiplex PCR. The data show 150,000 to 200,000 clones, about four fifths seen once. Sequences were obtained from PBMCs. Every receptor here comes from a woman younger than 30 in good health and CMV-seropositive.

The chain couples TRBV6-1 to TRBJ1-4, with 8 bases that match TRBD1. Germline trimming cut 1 base from V and 4 bases from J; bases unmatched to any gene: 2. Germline V CDR1 and CDR2: MNHNS, SASEGT. The CDR3 loop spans 15 amino acids. CDR3 residues: CASSEGQGHNEKLFF. DNA of the CDR3: TGTGCCAGCAGTGAAGGACAGGGGCATAATGAAAAACTGTTTTTT.

This chain uses TRBV7-3 with TRBJ1-1; 7 bases line up with TRBD1. Germline V lookup: CDR1 SGHTA, CDR2 FQGTGA. With 2 bases clipped from V and 4 bases from J, the junction kept 4 bases outside the gene matches. The CDR3 is 14 amino acids. DNA of the CDR3: TGTGCCAGCAGCTTAGTTCACAGGGGCACTGAAGCTTTCTTT. It specifies CASSLVHRGTEAFF.

The CDR3, as DNA: TGCGCCAGCAGCTTGGCTCTAGCGGGGGGGCCCGCGGAGACCCAGTACTTC. It specifies CASSLALAGGPAETQYF. This chain links TRBV5-1 with TRBJ2-5, with 12 nucleotides matching TRBD2. The trim removed 0 bases at V and 5 bases at J, leaving 8 bases unmatched. Per germline, CDR1 SGHRS and CDR2 YFSETQ. This CDR3 is 17 amino acids long.

The genes are TRBV13 and TRBJ1-2; TRBD1 agrees at 9 bases. Germline V lookup: CDR1 PRHDT, CDR2 FYEKMQ (reference sequence). V was clipped by 5 bases and J by 8 bases; unmatched bases: 6. The CDR3 consists of 13 residues. The CDR3 region is CASSRGTGSGYTF. Here the CDR3 DNA reads TGTGCCAGCAGCCGAGGGACAGGGTCGGGCTACACCTTC. The full variable domain, rest sourced from reference TRBV13 and TRBJ1-2, is AAGVIQSPRHLIKEKRETATLKCYPIPRHDTVYWYQQGPGQDPQFLISFYEKMQSDKGSIPDRFSAQQFSDYHSELNMSSLELGDSALYFCASSRGTGSGYTFGSGTRLTVV.

V is TRBV4-2 and J is TRBJ1-3, with D possibly being TRBD1 (6 bases). Germline lookup yields CDR1 LGHNA and CDR2 YNFKEQ. This CDR3 has 16 residues. Between the trimmed V and J ends, which lost 3 bases and 1 base, there was a span of 13 bases. The DNA of the CDR3 is TGTGCCAGCAGCCAGACCCACAGGGAGTCTGGAAACACCATATATTTT. Translated, it gives CASSQTHRESGNTIYF.